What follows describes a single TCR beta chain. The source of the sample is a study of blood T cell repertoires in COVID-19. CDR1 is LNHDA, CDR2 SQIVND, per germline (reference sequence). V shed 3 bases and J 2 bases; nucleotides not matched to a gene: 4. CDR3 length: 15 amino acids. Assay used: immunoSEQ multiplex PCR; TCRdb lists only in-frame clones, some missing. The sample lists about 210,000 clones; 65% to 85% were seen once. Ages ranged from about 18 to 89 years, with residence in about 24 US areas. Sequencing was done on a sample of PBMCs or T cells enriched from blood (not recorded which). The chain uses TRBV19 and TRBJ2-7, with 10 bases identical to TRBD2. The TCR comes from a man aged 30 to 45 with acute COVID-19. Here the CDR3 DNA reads TGTGCCAGTAGTATTAGGACTAGCGGCGCCTACGAGCAGTACTTC. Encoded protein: CASSIRTSGAYEQYF.